Presented here are 3 T cell receptor beta chains from one specimen sequenced in a study of patients and donors after allogeneic stem cell transplantation. Each CDR3 protein gets one entry after TCRdb re-called the RT-PCR reads with MiXCR. The sample lists roughly 880,000 distinct CDR3 sequences, approximately 18% occurring once. Material for sequencing was blood, either unsorted or a sorted T cell fraction (not recorded which). Source of these receptors: a human donor who was either an allogeneic HSCT recipient or a stem cell or donor lymphocyte infusion donor (not recorded which). It is not recorded whose cells these are; they may come from a transplant donor.

The gene calls are TRBV7-2 and TRBJ2-2, with 9 bases aligning to TRBD2. The V gene's germline CDR1 is SGHTA and CDR2 FQGNSA. CDR3 length: 16 residues. Germline trimming cut 2 bases from V and 5 bases from J; bases unmatched to any gene: 6. CDR3 sequence reads: CASSLSAGGRTGELFF. CDR3 bases: TGTGCCAGCAGCTTATCGGCGGGGGGGCGGACCGGGGAGCTGTTTTTT.

This chain links TRBV7-2 with TRBJ2-1; TRBD2 is a possible D gene (5 bases). This CDR3 is built from 16 residues. V dropped 5 bases and J dropped 4 bases, with 18 bases sitting between them. CDR1 and CDR2 (germline): SGHTA, FQGNSA. CDR3 nucleotide sequence: TGTGCCAGCAGCCTGGCTAGCAGCCCTAAATACAATGAGCAGTTCTTC. Its protein is CASSLASSPKYNEQFF.

V is TRBV9 and J is TRBJ2-1; D is unclear. V was cut by 0 bases and J by 0 bases, with 4 bases left in between. The germline V gene has CDR1 SGDLS and CDR2 YYNGEE. This CDR3 contains 14 residues. Here the CDR3 reads CASSVGFSYNEQFF. CDR3 DNA sequence: TGTGCCAGCAGCGTAGGGTTCTCCTACAATGAGCAGTTCTTC.